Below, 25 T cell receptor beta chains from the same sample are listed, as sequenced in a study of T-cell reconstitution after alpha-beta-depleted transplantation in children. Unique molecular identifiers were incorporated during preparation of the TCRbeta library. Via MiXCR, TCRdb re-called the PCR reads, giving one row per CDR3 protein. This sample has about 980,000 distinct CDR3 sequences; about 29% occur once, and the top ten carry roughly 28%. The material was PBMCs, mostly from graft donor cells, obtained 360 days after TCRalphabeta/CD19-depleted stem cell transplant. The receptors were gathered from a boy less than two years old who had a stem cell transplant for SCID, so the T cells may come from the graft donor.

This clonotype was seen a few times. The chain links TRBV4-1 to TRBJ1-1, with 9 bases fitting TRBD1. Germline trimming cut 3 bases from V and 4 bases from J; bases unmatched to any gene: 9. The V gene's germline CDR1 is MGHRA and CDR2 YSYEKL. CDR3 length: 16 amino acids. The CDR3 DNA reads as TGCGCCAGCAGCCACCCCCCTTCGACAGGGGGCACTGAAGCTTTCTTT. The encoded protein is CASSHPPSTGGTEAFF.

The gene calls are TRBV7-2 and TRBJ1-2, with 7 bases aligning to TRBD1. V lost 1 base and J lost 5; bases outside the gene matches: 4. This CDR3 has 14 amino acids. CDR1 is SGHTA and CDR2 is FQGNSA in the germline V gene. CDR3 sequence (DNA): TGTGCCAGCAGCTTAGGGGACAGTCAATATGGCTACACCTTC. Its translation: CASSLGDSQYGYTF.

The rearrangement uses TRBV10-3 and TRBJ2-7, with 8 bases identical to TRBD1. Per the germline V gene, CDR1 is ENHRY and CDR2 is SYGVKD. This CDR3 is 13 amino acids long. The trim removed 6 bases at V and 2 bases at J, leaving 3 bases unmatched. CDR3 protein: CAISRDRTYEQYF. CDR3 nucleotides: TGTGCCATCAGCCGGGACAGGACCTACGAGCAGTACTTC.

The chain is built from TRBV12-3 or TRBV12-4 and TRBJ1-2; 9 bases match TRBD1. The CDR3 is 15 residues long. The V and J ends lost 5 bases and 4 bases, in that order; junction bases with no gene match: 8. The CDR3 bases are TGTGCCAGCAGTCTCAGGACAGGGGACCTCTATGGCTACACCTTC. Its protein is CASSLRTGDLYGYTF.

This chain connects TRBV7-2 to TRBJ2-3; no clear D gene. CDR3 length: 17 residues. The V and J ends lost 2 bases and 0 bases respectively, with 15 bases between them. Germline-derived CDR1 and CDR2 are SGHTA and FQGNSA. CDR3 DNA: TGTGCCAGCAGCTTACTCCCGACACGCATAAGCACAGATACGCAGTATTTT. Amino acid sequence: CASSLLPTRISTDTQYF.

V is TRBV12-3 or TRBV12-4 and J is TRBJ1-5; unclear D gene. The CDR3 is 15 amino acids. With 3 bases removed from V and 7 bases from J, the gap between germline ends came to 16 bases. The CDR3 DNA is TGTGCCAGCAGTTTTCCTACAGTCTGGTTACAGCCCCAGCATTTT. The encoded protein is CASSFPTVWLQPQHF.

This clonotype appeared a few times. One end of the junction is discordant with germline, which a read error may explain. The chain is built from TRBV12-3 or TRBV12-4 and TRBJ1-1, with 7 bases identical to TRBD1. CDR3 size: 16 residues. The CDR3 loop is CASSLIPSWGVPRTGF. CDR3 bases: TGTGCCAGCAGTTTAATCCCCAGTTGGGGGGTCCCCCGGACAGGATTT.

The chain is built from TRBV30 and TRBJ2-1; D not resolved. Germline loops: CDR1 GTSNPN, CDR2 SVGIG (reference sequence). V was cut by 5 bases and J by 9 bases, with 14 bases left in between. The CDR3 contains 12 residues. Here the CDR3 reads CAWLRRSGEQFF. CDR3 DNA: TGTGCCTGGTTAAGACGGAGTGGTGAGCAGTTCTTC.

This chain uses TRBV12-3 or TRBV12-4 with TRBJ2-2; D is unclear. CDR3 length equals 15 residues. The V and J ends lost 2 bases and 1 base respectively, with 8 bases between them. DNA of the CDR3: TGTGCCAGCAGTTTAAGTGTCCTGAACACCGGGGAGCTGTTTTTT. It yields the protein CASSLSVLNTGELFF.

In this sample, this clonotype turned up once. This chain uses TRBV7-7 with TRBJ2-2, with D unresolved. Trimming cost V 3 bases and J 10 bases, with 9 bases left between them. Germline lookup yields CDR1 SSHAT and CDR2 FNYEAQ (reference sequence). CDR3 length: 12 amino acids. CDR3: CASSFGQPELFF. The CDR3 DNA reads TGTGCCAGCAGCTTCGGCCAGCCGGAGCTGTTTTTT.

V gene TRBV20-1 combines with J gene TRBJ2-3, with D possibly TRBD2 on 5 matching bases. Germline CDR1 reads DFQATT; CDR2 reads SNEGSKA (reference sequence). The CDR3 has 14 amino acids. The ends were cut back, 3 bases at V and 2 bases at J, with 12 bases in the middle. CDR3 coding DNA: TGCAGTGCTAGTCTCGGGGTGGCCACAGATACGCAGTATTTT. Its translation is CSASLGVATDTQYF.

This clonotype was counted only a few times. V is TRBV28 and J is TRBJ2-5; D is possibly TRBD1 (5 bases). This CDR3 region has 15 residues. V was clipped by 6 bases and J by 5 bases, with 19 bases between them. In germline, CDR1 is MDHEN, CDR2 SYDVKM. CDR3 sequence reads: CASRASSGRVETQYF. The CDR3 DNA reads TGTGCCAGCAGAGCCTCTTCGGGCAGGGTTGAGACCCAGTACTTC. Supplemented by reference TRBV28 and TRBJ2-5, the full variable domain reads DVKVTQSSRYLVKRTGEKVFLECVQDMDHENMFWYRQDPGLGLRLIYFSYDVKMKEKGDIPEGYSVSREKKERFSLILESASTNQTSMYLCASRASSGRVETQYFGPGTRLLVL.

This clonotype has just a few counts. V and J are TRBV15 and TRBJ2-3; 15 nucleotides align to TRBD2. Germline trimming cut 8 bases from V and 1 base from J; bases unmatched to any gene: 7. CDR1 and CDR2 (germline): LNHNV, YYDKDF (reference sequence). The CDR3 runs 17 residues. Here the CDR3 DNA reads TGTGCCACCGGACGGACTAGCGGGGGGGTTGGCACAGATACGCAGTATTTT. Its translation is CATGRTSGGVGTDTQYF. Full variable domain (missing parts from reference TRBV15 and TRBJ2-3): DAMVIQNPRYQVTQFGKPVTLSCSQTLNHNVMYWYQQKSSQAPKLLFHYYDKDFNNEADTPDNFQSRRPNTSFCFLDIRSPGLGDTAMYLCATGRTSGGVGTDTQYFGPGTRLTVL.

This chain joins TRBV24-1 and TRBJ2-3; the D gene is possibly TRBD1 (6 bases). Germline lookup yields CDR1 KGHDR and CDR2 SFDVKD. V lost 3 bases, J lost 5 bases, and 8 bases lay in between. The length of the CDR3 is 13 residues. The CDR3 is CATSDPQGDTQYF. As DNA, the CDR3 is TGTGCCACCAGTGATCCACAGGGAGATACGCAGTATTTT.

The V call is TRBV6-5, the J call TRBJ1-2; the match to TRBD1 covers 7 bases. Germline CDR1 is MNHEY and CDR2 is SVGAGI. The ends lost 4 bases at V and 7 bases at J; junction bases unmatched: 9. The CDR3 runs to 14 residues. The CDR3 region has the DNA TGTGCCAGCAGTTTGAAGACAGGGTCTCGTGGCTACACCTTC. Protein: CASSLKTGSRGYTF.

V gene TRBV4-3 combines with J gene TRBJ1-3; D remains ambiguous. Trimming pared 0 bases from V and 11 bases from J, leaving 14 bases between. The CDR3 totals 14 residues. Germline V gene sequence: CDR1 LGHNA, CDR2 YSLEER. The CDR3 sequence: CASSQERVQWPIYF. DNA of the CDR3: TGCGCCAGCAGCCAAGAGCGGGTACAGTGGCCCATATATTTT.

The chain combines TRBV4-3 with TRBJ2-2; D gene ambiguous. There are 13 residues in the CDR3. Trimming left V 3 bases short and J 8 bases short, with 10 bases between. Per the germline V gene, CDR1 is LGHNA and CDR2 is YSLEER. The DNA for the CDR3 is TGCGCCAGCAGCCAGGTCGATCAGGGGGAGCTGTTTTTT. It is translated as CASSQVDQGELFF.

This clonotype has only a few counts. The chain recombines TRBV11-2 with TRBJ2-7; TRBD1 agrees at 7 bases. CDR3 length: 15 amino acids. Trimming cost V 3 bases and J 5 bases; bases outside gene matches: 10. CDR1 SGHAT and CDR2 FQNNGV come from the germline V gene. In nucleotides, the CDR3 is TGTGCCAGCAGCTTCCGTGGGACAGCTGGCAACGAGCAGTACTTC. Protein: CASSFRGTAGNEQYF.

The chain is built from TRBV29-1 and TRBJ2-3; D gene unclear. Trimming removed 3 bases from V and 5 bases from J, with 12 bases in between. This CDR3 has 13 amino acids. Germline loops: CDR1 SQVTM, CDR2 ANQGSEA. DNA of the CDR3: TGCAGCGTTGAGCCCCCAGTCCTAGATACGCAGTATTTT. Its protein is CSVEPPVLDTQYF.

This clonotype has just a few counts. The CDR3 coding sequence is TGTGCCAGCAGCTTAGTAGTTCCTGGGGCAGGGGGCGGGTATGGCTACACCTTC. Protein sequence: CASSLVVPGAGGGYGYTF. V and J are TRBV11-2 and TRBJ1-2, with TRBD1 identical over 8 bases. The germline V gene has CDR1 SGHAT and CDR2 FQNNGV. The CDR3 has 18 amino acids. V shed 1 base, J shed 5 bases, and the junction held 15 bases outside the gene matches.

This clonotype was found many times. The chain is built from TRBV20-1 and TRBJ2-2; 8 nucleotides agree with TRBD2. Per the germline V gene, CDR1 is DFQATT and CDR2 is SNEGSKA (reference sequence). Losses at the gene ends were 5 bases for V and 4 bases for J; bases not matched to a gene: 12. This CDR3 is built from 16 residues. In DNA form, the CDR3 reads TGCAGTGCTCCCGGCGAATTAGCGGGGTTCACCGGGGAGCTGTTTTTT. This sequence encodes CSAPGELAGFTGELFF.

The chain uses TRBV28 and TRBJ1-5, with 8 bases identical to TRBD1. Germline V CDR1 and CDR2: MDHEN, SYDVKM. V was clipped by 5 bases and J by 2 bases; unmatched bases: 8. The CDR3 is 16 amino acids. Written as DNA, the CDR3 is TGTGCCAGCAGTCCTCGGACAGGGTCACGCAATCAGCCCCAGCATTTT. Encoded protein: CASSPRTGSRNQPQHF.

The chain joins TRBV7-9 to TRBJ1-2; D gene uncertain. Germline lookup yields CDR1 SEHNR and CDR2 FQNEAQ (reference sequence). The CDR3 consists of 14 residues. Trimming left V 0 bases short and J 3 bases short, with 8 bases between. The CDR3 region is CASSLALPDYGYTF. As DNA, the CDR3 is TGTGCCAGCAGCTTAGCGCTTCCTGACTATGGCTACACCTTC.

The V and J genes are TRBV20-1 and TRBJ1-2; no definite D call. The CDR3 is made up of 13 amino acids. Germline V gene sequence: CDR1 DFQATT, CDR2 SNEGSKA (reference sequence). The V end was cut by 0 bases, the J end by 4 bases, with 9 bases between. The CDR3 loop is CSARDVTTYGYTF. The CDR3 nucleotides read TGCAGTGCTAGAGATGTGACAACCTATGGCTACACCTTC.

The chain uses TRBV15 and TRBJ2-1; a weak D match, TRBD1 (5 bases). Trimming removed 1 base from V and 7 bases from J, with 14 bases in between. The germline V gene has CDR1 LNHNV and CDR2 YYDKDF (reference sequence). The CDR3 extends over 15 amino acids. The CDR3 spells CATSRGRENWNEQFF. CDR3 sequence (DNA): TGTGCCACCAGCAGAGGCAGGGAAAATTGGAATGAGCAGTTCTTC.